This T cell receptor (beta chain) was sequenced in a study of blood T cells in healthy people across ages. The CDR3 is 17 residues long. CDR1 and CDR2 (germline): SGHTA, FQGNSA. Trimming stripped 7 bases from V and 5 bases from J, with 24 bases between. A J-beta primer mix and a sample-barcoded 5' primer were used in a second PCR of about 7 to 12 cycles. TCRdb processed the 5' RACE reads anew with MiXCR; each CDR3 protein has one entry. The sample has under 1 million distinct CDR3 sequences; 40% to 50% are singletons. The chain uses TRBV7-2 and TRBJ1-5, with D perhaps matching TRBD1 (6 bases). The sequence was obtained from a man aged 55 to 69 in good health. Sequencing was done on a sample of blood. This chain's CDR3 is CASNPNRRGLEDQPQHF. The CDR3 nucleotides are TGTGCCAGCAACCCCAATCGGAGGGGGTTGGAGGATCAGCCCCAGCATTTT.